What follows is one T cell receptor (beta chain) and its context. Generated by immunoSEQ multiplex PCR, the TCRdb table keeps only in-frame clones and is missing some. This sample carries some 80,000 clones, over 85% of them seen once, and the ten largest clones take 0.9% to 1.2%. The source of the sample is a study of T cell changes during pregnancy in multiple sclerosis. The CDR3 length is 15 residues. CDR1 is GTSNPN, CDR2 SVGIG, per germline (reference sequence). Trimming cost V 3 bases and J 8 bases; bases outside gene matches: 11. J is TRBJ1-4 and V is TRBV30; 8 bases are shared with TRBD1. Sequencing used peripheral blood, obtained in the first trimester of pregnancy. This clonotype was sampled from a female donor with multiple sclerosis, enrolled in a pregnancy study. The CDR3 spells CAWSPLDRAGEKLFF. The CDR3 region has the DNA TGTGCCTGGAGCCCCTTGGACAGGGCGGGCGAAAAACTGTTTTTT.